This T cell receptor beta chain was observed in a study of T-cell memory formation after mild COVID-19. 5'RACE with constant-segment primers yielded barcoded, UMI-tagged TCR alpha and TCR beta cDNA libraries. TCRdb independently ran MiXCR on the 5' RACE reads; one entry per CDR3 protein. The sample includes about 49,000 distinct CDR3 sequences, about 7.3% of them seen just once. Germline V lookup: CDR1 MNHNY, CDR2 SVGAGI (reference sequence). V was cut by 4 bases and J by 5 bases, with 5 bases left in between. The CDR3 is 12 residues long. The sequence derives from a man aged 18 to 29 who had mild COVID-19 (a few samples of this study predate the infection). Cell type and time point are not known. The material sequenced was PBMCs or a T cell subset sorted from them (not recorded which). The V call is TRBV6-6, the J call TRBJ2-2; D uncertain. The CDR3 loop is CASSWQTGELFF. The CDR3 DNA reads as TGTGCCAGCAGTTGGCAGACCGGGGAGCTGTTTTTT.